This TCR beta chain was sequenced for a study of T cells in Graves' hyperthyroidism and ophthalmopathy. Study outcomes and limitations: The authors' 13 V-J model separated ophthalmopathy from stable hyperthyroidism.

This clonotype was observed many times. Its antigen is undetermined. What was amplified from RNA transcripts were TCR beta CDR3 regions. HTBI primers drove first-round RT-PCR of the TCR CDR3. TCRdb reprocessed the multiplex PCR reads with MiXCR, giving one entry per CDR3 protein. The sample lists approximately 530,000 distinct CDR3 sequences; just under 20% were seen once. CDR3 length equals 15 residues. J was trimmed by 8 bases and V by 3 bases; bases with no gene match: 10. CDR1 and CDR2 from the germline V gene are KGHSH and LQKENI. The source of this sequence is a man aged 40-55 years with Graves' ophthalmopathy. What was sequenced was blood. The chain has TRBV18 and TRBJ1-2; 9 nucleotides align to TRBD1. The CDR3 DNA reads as TGTGCCAGCTCACCCACCGGGACAGGGCCATGGGGCTACACCTTC. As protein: CASSPTGTGPWGYTF.